These T cell receptor beta chains were read from a single sample in a study of blood T cell repertoires in COVID-19. Sequenced by immunoSEQ multiplex PCR; TCRdb stores in-frame clones only, minus some. The table shows about 370,000 clones, with approximately 90% occurring only once. Sequencing was performed on PBMCs or T cells enriched from blood (not recorded which). The receptors originated from a man aged 18 to 29 who had recovered from COVID-19. The CDR3 runs from the conserved cysteine through the conserved F or W. The D gene is left open where the match is weak. Size is omitted from some rows. Given values are once, few, many or a class for expanded clones.

v_gene	len	j_gene	d_gene	abundance	CDR3nt	CDR3aa
TRBV5-1	14	TRBJ1-2	-	-	TGCGCCAGCAGCTTAAACTCCGCTAACTATGGCTACACCTTC	CASSLNSANYGYTF
TRBV27	15	TRBJ2-1	TRBD1	-	TGTGCCAGCATCAGGGACAGGAGCTCCTACAATGAGCAGTTCTTC	CASIRDRSSYNEQFF
TRBV10-2	14	TRBJ2-1	-	once	TGCGCCAGCAGTGAGATAAGGGGGTCACATGAGCAGTTCTTC	CASSEIRGSHEQFF
TRBV11-3	15	TRBJ2-7	-	-	TGTGCCAGCAGTCACCGGGACAAGTGTCTGGGGGAGCAGTACTTC	CASSHRDKCLGEQYF
TRBV5-1	16	TRBJ2-2	TRBD1	once	TGCGCCAGCAACCAAGGGAGACAGGGTCACACCGGGGAGCTGTTTTTT	CASNQGRQGHTGELFF
TRBV1	16	TRBJ2-4	-	-	TGCACCAGCAGCCAAGGAGGGAAGGGAGCCAAAAACATTCAGTACTTC	CTSSQGGKGAKNIQYF
TRBV3-1/TRBV3-2	12	TRBJ2-7	TRBD2	-	TGTGCCACCGGGGCTAGCGGCTACGAGCAGTACTTC	CATGASGYEQYF
TRBV5-8	15	TRBJ1-5	-	-	TGTGCCAGCAGCTTGGGGCCCCGAGGCAGTCAGCCCCAGCATTTT	CASSLGPRGSQPQHF
TRBV7-3	14	TRBJ2-3	-	-	TGTGCCAGCAGCTTAACGAATGTTAGAGATACGCAGTATTTT	CASSLTNVRDTQYF
TRBV7-6	17	TRBJ1-5	TRBD1	-	TGTGCCAGCAGCTCATCCCGGGACAGGTATAGCAATCAGCCCCAGCATTTT	CASSSSRDRYSNQPQHF
TRBV5-1	16	TRBJ2-7	TRBD2	-	TGCGCCAGCAGCTTGGGAGGAACTAGCGGGGGGGCCGAGCAGTACTTC	CASSLGGTSGGAEQYF
TRBV19	14	TRBJ2-7	-	-	TGTGCCAGTACCGCACCGGGTCCAACCTACGAGCAGTACTTC	CASTAPGPTYEQYF
TRBV29-1	11	TRBJ1-2	-	-	TGCAGCGTCCGGGAATTGGGGGGCTACACCTTC	CSVRELGGYTF
TRBV2	13	TRBJ2-1	-	-	TGTGCCAGCAGTGAAAGACGGGACAATGAGCAGTTCTTC	CASSERRDNEQFF
TRBV7-7	16	TRBJ2-1	TRBD2	-	TGTGCCAGCAGCTTACTAGCGGGATCCTCCTACAATGAGCAGTTCTTC	CASSLLAGSSYNEQFF
TRBV7-2	18	TRBJ1-5	-	-	TGTGCCAGCAGCTTAGTAGTCGGACAGAAAGATAGCAATCAGCCCCAGCATTTT	CASSLVVGQKDSNQPQHF
TRBV27	13	TRBJ1-1	-	-	TGTGCCAGCAGTCCTTCGGGTGGTGCTGAAGCTTTCTTT	CASSPSGGAEAFF
TRBV5-1	15	TRBJ1-5	TRBD1	-	TGCGCCAGCCGTGCCACGTCACAGGGGGATCAGCCCCAGCATTTT	CASRATSQGDQPQHF
TRBV6-5	14	TRBJ1-1	TRBD1	-	TGTGCCAGCAGTTACCTTACAGGGGGTATTGAAGCTTTCTTT	CASSYLTGGIEAFF
TRBV27	17	TRBJ2-1	-	-	TGTGCCAGCAGTTTAGCGGAAGAATCGAGCTCCTACAATGAGCAGTTCTTC	CASSLAEESSSYNEQFF
TRBV15	16	TRBJ1-4	-	-	TGTGCCACCAGCAGAGTAAGGACAGCAACTAATGAAAAACTGTTTTTT	CATSRVRTATNEKLFF
TRBV30	14	TRBJ2-5	TRBD2	-	TGTGCCTGGACTGACGGGAGGGATCAAGAGACCCAGTACTTC	CAWTDGRDQETQYF
TRBV28	14	TRBJ1-5	-	once	TGTGCCAGTCGGAGGGTGGGTAGCAATCAGCCCCAGCATTTT	CASRRVGSNQPQHF
TRBV11-2	17	TRBJ2-2	TRBD1	-	TGTGCCAGCAGCCCCCGGACAGGGCTCACCCACACCGGGGAGCTGTTTTTT	CASSPRTGLTHTGELFF
TRBV6-1	17	TRBJ2-7	-	-	TGTGCCAGCAGTGAAAGTAGGGGTAGTTTGGGTTCTTACGAGCAGTACTTC	CASSESRGSLGSYEQYF
TRBV27	15	TRBJ2-2	-	-	TGTGCCAGCAGTTTATTCAGAGGGTATGGGGGGGAGCTGTTTTTT	CASSLFRGYGGELFF
TRBV7-2	15	TRBJ1-5	TRBD1	-	TGTGCCAGCAGCTTAGTAGGGGGCGCGCGGCAGCCCCAGCATTTT	CASSLVGGARQPQHF
TRBV28	15	TRBJ1-4	-	-	TGTGCCAGCAGTTCCCTCGAGGTACGGGATGAAAAACTGTTTTTT	CASSSLEVRDEKLFF
TRBV5-6	16	TRBJ2-2	TRBD1	-	TGTGCCAGCAGCGACCTCGGGACAGGGTTCACCGGGGAGCTGTTTTTT	CASSDLGTGFTGELFF
TRBV24-1	15	TRBJ2-1	TRBD1	-	TGTGCCACCAGTGATGGCGCCACAGGGGGGAATGAGCAGTTCTTC	CATSDGATGGNEQFF
TRBV6-5	15	TRBJ2-2	TRBD2	-	TGTGCCAGCAGTTATTTCGGGGGGGATCCCGGGGAGCTGTTTTTT	CASSYFGGDPGELFF
TRBV28	15	TRBJ2-3	TRBD1	-	TGTGCCAGCAGAAATGGGGCAGGGGGCATAGATACGCAGTATTTT	CASRNGAGGIDTQYF
TRBV5-1	14	TRBJ2-2	-	-	TGCGCCAGCAGCTCCCTAGGGGGCACCGGGGAGCTGTTTTTT	CASSSLGGTGELFF
TRBV5-1	16	TRBJ2-2	TRBD1	-	TGCGCCAGCAGCTTGAGGGCAGGGGGTGTCACCGGGGAGCTGTTTTTT	CASSLRAGGVTGELFF
TRBV7-2	16	TRBJ2-4	TRBD1	-	TGTGCCAGCAGCCTGGACAGGGAATATGCCAAAAACATTCAGTACTTC	CASSLDREYAKNIQYF
TRBV6-5	14	TRBJ2-7	-	-	TGTGCCAGCAGTTACGGGGGTCGGGGGTACGAGCAGTACTTC	CASSYGGRGYEQYF
TRBV3-1/TRBV3-2	15	TRBJ2-2	-	-	TGTGCCAGCAGCGGACAACCCAGGGGCACCGGGGAGCTGTTTTTT	CASSGQPRGTGELFF
TRBV27	14	TRBJ2-6	-	-	TGTGCCAGCAGTTTTAGCTCTGGGGCCAACGTCCTGACTTTC	CASSFSSGANVLTF
TRBV27	17	TRBJ1-2	-	few	TGTGCCAGCAGTTTGTTTGGGGCCTCCACCGCCAACTATGGCTACACCTTC	CASSLFGASTANYGYTF
TRBV27	15	TRBJ2-7	-	-	TGTGCCAGCACTCGAGCTAGCGCAGGAGGCTACGAGCAGTACTTC	CASTRASAGGYEQYF
TRBV6-2/TRBV6-3	15	TRBJ1-2	-	-	TGTGCCAGCAGTTCCCTTTCTGAGGGAGCCAATGGCTACACCTTC	CASSSLSEGANGYTF
TRBV5-1	17	TRBJ2-6	TRBD1	-	TGCGCCAGCAGCCCTCCCGCGACAGGGGCTGGGGCCAACGTCCTGACTTTC	CASSPPATGAGANVLTF
TRBV19	15	TRBJ1-4	TRBD1	-	TGTGCCAGTAGTATAGGGGACAGGGGTGGAGAAAAACTGTTTTTT	CASSIGDRGGEKLFF
TRBV7-9	15	TRBJ1-6	TRBD1	once	TGTGCCAGCAGCTCAGGGCAGGGGGCAAATTCACCCCTCCACTTT	CASSSGQGANSPLHF
TRBV5-1	16	TRBJ1-2	TRBD1	-	TGCGCCAGCAGCGACGGCACCGGGACAGGGCCATATGGCTACACCTTC	CASSDGTGTGPYGYTF
TRBV7-6	15	TRBJ1-5	-	-	TGTGCCAGCAGCTTAGCATCAGGGAACAATCAGCCCCAGCATTTT	CASSLASGNNQPQHF
TRBV12-3/TRBV12-4	13	TRBJ1-2	TRBD1	-	TGTGCCAGCAGTCTCAGGGGGCAGGTTGGCTACACCTTC	CASSLRGQVGYTF
TRBV5-4	14	TRBJ2-3	TRBD2	-	TGTGCCAGCAGCATTAGCGGGGGCACAGATACGCAGTATTTT	CASSISGGTDTQYF
TRBV27	15	TRBJ1-5	-	-	TGTGCCAGCAGTTTAATCGCAGGAGGGACTCAGCCCCAGCATTTT	CASSLIAGGTQPQHF
TRBV7-9	14	TRBJ2-2	TRBD1	-	TGTGCCAGCGACAGGGGGCGAAACACCGGGGAGCTGTTTTTT	CASDRGRNTGELFF
TRBV21-1	18	TRBJ1-6	-	-	TGTGCCAGCAGCAAATGGGACAGGGAACTAGCGGACAATTCACCCCTCCACTTT	CASSKWDRELADNSPLHF
TRBV20-1	13	TRBJ1-3	-	-	TGCAGTGCTAGTCCTGACTTTGGAAACACCATATATTTT	CSASPDFGNTIYF
TRBV6-5	16	TRBJ1-3	TRBD1	-	TGTGCCAGCAGTTACGAACAGGGGAAAGCTGGGGACACCATATATTTT	CASSYEQGKAGDTIYF
TRBV7-8	17	TRBJ1-4	TRBD1	once	TGTGCCAGCAGCCCCCTCCGGGACAGGGGTATTAGTGAAAAACTGTTTTTT	CASSPLRDRGISEKLFF
TRBV3-1/TRBV3-2	17	TRBJ1-3	TRBD1	-	TGTGCCAGCAGCCAAGAACTATTCGGGACAGGGGGAAACACCATATATTTT	CASSQELFGTGGNTIYF
TRBV11-2	15	TRBJ1-1	TRBD1	-	TGTGCCAGCAGCGGAAACAGGGGGCCGGTAGGTGAAGCTTTCTTT	CASSGNRGPVGEAFF
TRBV21-1	16	TRBJ2-7	-	-	TGTGCCAGCAGCAAAGATGAAGCGGGAACGACCTACGAGCAGTACTTC	CASSKDEAGTTYEQYF
TRBV6-5	15	TRBJ1-4	-	-	TGTGCCGGAAGGACAGATTCGTCAACTAATGAAAAACTGTTTTTT	CAGRTDSSTNEKLFF
TRBV11-2	15	TRBJ2-1	TRBD2	once	TGTGCCAGCAGCTATACTAGCGCCGAGTACAATGAGCAGTTCTTC	CASSYTSAEYNEQFF
TRBV3-1/TRBV3-2	15	TRBJ1-2	TRBD1	-	TGTGCCAGCAGCCAACCGGACAGGGGTAACTATGGCTACACCTTC	CASSQPDRGNYGYTF